The TCR beta chain under discussion was sequenced for a study of tissue T cells after allogeneic stem cell transplantation (dated by TCRdb to between 2021 and 2022). About the study as a whole: Several adult allo-HCT recipients with steroid-refractory GVHD were prospectively enrolled in a research-autopsy study over an approximately 3-year period. The human arm was conducted as a prospective observational study, and neither blinding nor randomization was performed. For viably preserved blood and marrow, CD3+ T cells were flow-sorted when cell numbers allowed, whereas DNA was extracted directly from smaller samples. The study profiled TCR beta repertoires across many tissues from research autopsies of patients with and without GVHD, plus mouse models of GVHD. Every GVHD patient received a graft from a donor; a handful of grafts were unmodified and three were CD34-selected to deplete T cells. All GVHD patients had gastrointestinal GVHD and received several lines of GVHD-directed therapy; roughly 5 also had skin involvement. General conclusions and limits of the study: The patient cohort was small and clinically heterogeneous, and sampling depth was acknowledged as a limitation. Only a few T cell clones appeared in more than one patient, yet motif-based clustering showed tissue-specific repertoire signatures that were shared between patients. In both patients and mice, T cells from blood and spleen covered only a limited part of the TCR repertoire found in tissues. The study did not determine which tissue TCRs were alloreactive or antigen-specific, and some clones might have been persisting host cells. Within patients, how anatomically similar the tissues were was a key factor in shaping TCR repertoire composition, regardless of disease or transplant status.

The CDR3 numbers 13 residues from cysteine through phenylalanine. The read is trimmed to its CDR3 DNA, 39 bases read in frame from base 1. CDR1 and CDR2, looked up from the germline V gene, are WSHSY and SAAADI. V and J lose 2 bases and 2 bases, and a span of 6 bases separates them. The method was the immunoSEQ multiplex PCR assay. TCRbeta CDR3 sequencing was done by Adaptive Biotechnologies at survey depth, reporting CDR3 sequences, V/J genes, productive frequency and template counts. TCR beta CDR3 regions were amplified from genomic DNA instead of RNA. On the authors' methods: Jensen-Shannon divergence was used to quantify pairwise repertoire overlap between tissues, with a value of 1 meaning complete divergence and a value of 0 meaning identical repertoires. Based on pairwise JSD values, tissues were grouped by single-linkage agglomerative hierarchical clustering, and the results were shown as dendrograms. All patient samples were analyzed with GLIPH2 using simulation_depth 1000, kmer_min_depth 3 and cdr3_length_cutoff 8, and only groups containing more than two unique CDR3s were kept. A standardized tissue-overlap score was generated by extrapolating Jaccard GLIPH-group overlap across patients to a standard repertoire size of 1000 clones. Linear mixed-effect models, with tissue as a fixed effect and individual as a random effect, were used to test how diversity related to clinical or experimental variables. The immuneACCESS repertoire file appears here via TCRdb, limited to in-frame rearrangements. These files lack a portion of the clones; in checked studies, under half of the deficit traces to unresolved V genes, and the cause of the others is not known. The V and J calls and clone size are taken from that table; D and trimming were inferred from the DNA. A total of about 26,000 clones appear in this sample, roughly 89% of them only once. Approximately 2% of the sample is held by the ten biggest clonotypes.

The intended sense of this specimen's time point label: recipient (host-origin) PBMCs collected before allo-HCT. On this clone itself: Its antigen remains undetermined. One base away there is no much larger clone; base qualities are not given.

The material was blood, obtained before transplantation. The TCR comes from a male donor older than 55 who later had graft-versus-host disease after an allogeneic stem cell transplant. The receptor chain draws on TRBV10-2 and TRBJ1-2; the D gene assignment is ambiguous. The CDR3 protein: CASSENSNYGYTF. The DNA sequence follows: TGCGCCAGCAGTGAGAACAGCAACTATGGCTACACCTTC.